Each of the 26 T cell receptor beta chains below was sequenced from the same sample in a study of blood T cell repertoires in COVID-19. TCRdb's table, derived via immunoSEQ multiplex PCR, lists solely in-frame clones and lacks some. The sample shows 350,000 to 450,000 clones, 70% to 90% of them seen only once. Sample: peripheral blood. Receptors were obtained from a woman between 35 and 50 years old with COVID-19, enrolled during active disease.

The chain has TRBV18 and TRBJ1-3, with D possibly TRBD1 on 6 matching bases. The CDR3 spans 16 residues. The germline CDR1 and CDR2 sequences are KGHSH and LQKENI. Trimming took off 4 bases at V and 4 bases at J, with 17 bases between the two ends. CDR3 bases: TGTGCCAGCTCACGAGAAACAGGGACGCTCGGAAACACCATATATTTT. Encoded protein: CASSRETGTLGNTIYF.

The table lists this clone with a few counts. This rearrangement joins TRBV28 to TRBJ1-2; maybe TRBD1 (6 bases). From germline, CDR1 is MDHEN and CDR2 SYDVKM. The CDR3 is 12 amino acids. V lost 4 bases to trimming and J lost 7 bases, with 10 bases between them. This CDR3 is CASSSRGFGYTF. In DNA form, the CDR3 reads TGTGCCAGCAGTTCAAGGGGGTTTGGCTACACCTTC.

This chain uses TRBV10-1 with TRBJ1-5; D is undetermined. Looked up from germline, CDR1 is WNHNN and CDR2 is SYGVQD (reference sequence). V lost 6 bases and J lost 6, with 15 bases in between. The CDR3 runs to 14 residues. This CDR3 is CASRVQSVSQPQHF. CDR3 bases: TGCGCCAGCAGGGTTCAGTCAGTGTCTCAGCCCCAGCATTTT.

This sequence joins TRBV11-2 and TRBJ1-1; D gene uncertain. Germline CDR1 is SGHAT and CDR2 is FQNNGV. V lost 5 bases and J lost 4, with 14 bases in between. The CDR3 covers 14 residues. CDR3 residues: CASSQSLAGTEAFF. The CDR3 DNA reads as TGTGCCAGCAGCCAGAGTTTGGCGGGCACTGAAGCTTTCTTT.

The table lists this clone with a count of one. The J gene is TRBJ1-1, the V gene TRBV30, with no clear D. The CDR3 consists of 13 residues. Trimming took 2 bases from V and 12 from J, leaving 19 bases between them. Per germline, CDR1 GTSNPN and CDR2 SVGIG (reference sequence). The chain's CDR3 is CAWSPPGLERTFF. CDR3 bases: TGTGCCTGGAGTCCGCCAGGACTCGAGAGAACTTTCTTT.

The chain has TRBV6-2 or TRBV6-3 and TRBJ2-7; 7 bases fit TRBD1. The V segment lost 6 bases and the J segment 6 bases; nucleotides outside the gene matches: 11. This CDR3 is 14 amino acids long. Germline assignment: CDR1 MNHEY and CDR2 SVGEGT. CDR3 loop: CASSTTGDRSEQYF. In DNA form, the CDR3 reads TGTGCCAGCAGCACCACAGGGGATAGGAGCGAGCAGTACTTC.

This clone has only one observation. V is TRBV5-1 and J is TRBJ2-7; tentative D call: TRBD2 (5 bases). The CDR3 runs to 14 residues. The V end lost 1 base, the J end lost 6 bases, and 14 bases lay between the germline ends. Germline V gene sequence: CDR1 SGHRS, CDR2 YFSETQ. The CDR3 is CASSLFVGEGEQYF. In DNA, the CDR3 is TGCGCCAGCAGCTTGTTTGTGGGAGAAGGCGAGCAGTACTTC.

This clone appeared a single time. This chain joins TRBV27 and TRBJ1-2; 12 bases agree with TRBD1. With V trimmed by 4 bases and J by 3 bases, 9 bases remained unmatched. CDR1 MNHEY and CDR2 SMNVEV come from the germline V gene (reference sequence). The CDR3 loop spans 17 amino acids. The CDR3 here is CASSWGQGANLDYGYTF. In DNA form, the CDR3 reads TGTGCCAGCAGTTGGGGACAGGGGGCTAATCTGGACTATGGCTACACCTTC.

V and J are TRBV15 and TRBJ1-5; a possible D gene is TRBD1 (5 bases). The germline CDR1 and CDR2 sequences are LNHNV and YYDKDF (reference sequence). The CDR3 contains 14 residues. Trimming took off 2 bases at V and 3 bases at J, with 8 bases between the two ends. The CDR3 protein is CATSRIQANQPQHF. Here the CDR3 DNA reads TGTGCCACCAGCAGAATACAGGCCAATCAGCCCCAGCATTTT.

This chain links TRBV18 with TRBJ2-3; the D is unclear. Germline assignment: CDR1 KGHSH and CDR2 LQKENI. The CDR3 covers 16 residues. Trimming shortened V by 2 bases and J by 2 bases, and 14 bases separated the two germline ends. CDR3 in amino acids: CASSPRPTSYTDTQYF. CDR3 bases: TGTGCCAGCTCACCAAGGCCGACTTCCTACACAGATACGCAGTATTTT.

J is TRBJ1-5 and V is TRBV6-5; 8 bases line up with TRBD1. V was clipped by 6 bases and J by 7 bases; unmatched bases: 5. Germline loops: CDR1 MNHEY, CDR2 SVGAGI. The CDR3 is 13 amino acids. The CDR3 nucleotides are TGTGCCAGCAGCTTCACAGGGGGGCAGCCCCAGCATTTT. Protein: CASSFTGGQPQHF.

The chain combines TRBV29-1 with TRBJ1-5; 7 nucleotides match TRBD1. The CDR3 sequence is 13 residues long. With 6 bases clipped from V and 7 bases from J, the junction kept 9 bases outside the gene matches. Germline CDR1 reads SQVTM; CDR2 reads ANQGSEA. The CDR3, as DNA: TGCAGCGTGGTGGGGCAGGGGGGACAGCCCCAGCATTTT. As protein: CSVVGQGGQPQHF. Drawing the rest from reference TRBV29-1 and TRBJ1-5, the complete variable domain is SAVISQKPSRDICQRGTSLTIQCQVDSQVTMMFWYRQQPGQSLTLIATANQGSEATYESGFVIDKFPISRPNLTFSTLTVSNMSPEDSSIYLCSVVGQGGQPQHFGDGTRLSIL.

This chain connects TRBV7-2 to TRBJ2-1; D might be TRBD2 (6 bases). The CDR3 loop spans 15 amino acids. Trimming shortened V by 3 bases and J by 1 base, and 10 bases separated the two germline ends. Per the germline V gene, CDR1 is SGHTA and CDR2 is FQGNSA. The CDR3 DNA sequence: TGTGCCAGCAGCTTTTCCCGGGGGTCCTACAATGAGCAGTTCTTC. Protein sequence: CASSFSRGSYNEQFF.

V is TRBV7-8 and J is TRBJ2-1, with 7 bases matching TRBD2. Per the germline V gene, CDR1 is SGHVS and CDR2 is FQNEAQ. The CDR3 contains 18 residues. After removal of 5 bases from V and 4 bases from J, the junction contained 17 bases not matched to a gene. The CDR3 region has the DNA TGTGCCAGCAGCCCCCTACTAAGTAGAGCGGGAATTTACAATGAGCAGTTCTTC. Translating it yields CASSPLLSRAGIYNEQFF.

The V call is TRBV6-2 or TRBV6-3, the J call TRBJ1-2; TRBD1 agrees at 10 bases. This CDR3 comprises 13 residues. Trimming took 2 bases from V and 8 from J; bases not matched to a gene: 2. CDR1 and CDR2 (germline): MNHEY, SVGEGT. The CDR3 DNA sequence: TGTGCCAGCAGTTACGACAGGGGGCTCGGCTACACCTTC. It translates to CASSYDRGLGYTF.

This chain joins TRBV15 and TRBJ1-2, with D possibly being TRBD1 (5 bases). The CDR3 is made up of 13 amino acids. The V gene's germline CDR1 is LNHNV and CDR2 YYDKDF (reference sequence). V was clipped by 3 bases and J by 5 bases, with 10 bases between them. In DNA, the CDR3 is TGTGCCACCAGCAGCTACCCAGGGTATGGCTACACCTTC. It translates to CATSSYPGYGYTF.

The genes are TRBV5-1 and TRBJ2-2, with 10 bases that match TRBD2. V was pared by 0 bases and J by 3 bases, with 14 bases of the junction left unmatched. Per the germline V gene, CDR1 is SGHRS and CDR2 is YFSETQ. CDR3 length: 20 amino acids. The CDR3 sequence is CASSLASVAGGYGYTGELFF. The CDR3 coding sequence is TGCGCCAGCAGCTTGGCCTCGGTAGCGGGGGGTTACGGTTACACCGGGGAGCTGTTTTTT.

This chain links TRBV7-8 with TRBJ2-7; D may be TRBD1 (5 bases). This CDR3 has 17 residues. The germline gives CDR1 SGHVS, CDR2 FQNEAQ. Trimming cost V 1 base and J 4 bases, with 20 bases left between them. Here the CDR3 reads CASSLVPLSGLGYEQYF. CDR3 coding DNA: TGTGCCAGCAGCTTAGTACCCCTTTCAGGGTTGGGATACGAGCAGTACTTC.

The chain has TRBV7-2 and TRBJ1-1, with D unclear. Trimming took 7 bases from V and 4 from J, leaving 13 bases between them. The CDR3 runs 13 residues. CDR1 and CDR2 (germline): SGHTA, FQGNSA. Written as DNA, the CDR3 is TGTGCCAGCACCCCGCACCCCGGCACTGAAGCTTTCTTT. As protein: CASTPHPGTEAFF.

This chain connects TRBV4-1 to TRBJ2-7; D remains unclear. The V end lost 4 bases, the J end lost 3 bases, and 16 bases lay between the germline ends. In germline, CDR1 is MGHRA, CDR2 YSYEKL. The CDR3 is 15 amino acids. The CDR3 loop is CASSPTPQSHYEQYF. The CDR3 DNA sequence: TGCGCCAGCAGCCCAACCCCACAGTCTCACTACGAGCAGTACTTC.

The chain's CDR3 is CASSYLGQTPQGYTF. The CDR3 coding sequence is TGTGCCAGCAGTTACTTGGGACAGACACCTCAGGGCTACACCTTC. This sequence joins TRBV6-6 and TRBJ1-2; 7 bases line up with TRBD1. Germline assignment: CDR1 MNHNY and CDR2 SVGAGI (reference sequence). The CDR3 has 15 residues. After removal of 1 base from V and 8 bases from J, the junction contained 10 bases not matched to a gene.

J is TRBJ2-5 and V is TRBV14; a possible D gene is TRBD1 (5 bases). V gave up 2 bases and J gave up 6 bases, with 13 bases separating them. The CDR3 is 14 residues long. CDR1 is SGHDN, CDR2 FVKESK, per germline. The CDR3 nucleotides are TGTGCCAGCAGCCAATTGGGGCCCGTCCAGACCCAGTACTTC. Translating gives CASSQLGPVQTQYF. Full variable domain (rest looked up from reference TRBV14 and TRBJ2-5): EAGVTQFPSHSVIEKGQTVTLRCDPISGHDNLYWYRRVMGKEIKFLLHFVKESKQDESGMPNNRFLAERTGGTYSTLKVQPAELEDSGVYFCASSQLGPVQTQYFGPGTRLLVL.

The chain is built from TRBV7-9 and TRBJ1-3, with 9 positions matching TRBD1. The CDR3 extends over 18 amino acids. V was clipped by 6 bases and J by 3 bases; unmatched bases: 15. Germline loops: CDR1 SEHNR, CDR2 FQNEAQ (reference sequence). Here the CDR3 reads CASRNHPGQGLSGNTIYF. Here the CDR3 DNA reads TGTGCCAGCAGAAATCATCCGGGACAGGGTTTGAGTGGAAACACCATATATTTT.

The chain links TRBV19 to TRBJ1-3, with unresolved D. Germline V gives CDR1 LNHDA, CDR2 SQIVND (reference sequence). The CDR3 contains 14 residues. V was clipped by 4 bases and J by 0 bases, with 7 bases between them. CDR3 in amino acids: CASSTLPSGNTIYF. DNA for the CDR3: TGTGCCAGTAGTACCCTCCCCTCTGGAAACACCATATATTTT. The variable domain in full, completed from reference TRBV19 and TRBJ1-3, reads DGGITQSPKYLFRKEGQNVTLSCEQNLNHDAMYWYRQDPGQGLRLIYYSQIVNDFQKGDIAEGYSVSREKKESFPLTVTSAQKNPTAFYLCASSTLPSGNTIYFGEGSWLTVV.

DNA for the CDR3: TGTGCCAGTACGAGTCGCCAGGGGGCCGGAAAACTGTTTTTT. This encodes CASTSRQGAGKLFF. The J gene is TRBJ1-4, the V gene TRBV19, with 8 bases identical to TRBD1. CDR1 and CDR2 (germline): LNHDA, SQIVND (reference sequence). J gave up 10 bases and V 7 bases, and 11 bases lay outside the gene matches. This CDR3 comprises 14 residues.

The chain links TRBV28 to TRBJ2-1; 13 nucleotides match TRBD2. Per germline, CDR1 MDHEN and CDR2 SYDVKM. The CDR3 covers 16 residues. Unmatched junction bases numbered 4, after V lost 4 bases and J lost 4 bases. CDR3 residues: CASSSLGLAGYNEQFF. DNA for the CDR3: TGTGCCAGCAGTTCCCTGGGACTAGCGGGATACAATGAGCAGTTCTTC. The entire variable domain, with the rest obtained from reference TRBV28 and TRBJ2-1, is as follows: DVKVTQSSRYLVKRTGEKVFLECVQDMDHENMFWYRQDPGLGLRLIYFSYDVKMKEKGDIPEGYSVSREKKERFSLILESASTNQTSMYLCASSSLGLAGYNEQFFGPGTRLTVL.